The 18 T cell receptor beta chains below all came from one sample that was sequenced in a study of PD-L1 blockade in urothelial cancer. Produced via immunoSEQ multiplex PCR; TCRdb's table is partial and in-frame only. Among about 38,000 clones, about 86% were seen once, and the ten largest hold about 23%. Time point specified: peripheral blood 6 weeks after treatment start. Sequenced here: PBMCs, sampled around atezolizumab (anti-PD-L1) treatment. All receptors derive from a man aged 60 to 75 with urothelial cancer.

The chain links TRBV5-6 to TRBJ2-2, with D possibly TRBD2 on 6 matching bases. The CDR3 has 14 residues. Trimming removed 0 bases from V and 7 bases from J, with 10 bases in between. Germline loops: CDR1 SGHDT, CDR2 YYEEEE. This chain's CDR3 is CASSLVRGYGELFF. The CDR3 coding sequence is TGTGCCAGCAGCTTGGTGCGGGGTTACGGGGAGCTGTTTTTT.

The chain uses TRBV5-1 and TRBJ2-1; 9 bases align to TRBD2. J gave up 7 bases and V 7 bases, and 15 bases lay outside the gene matches. Germline V gene sequence: CDR1 SGHRS, CDR2 YFSETQ. CDR3 length equals 16 residues. For the CDR3, the DNA is TGCGCCAGCCACCCCCGGGTAGGGCGGGGGGGTAATGAGCAGTTCTTC. The encoded protein is CASHPRVGRGGNEQFF. Full variable domain (rest looked up from reference TRBV5-1 and TRBJ2-1): KAGVTQTPRYLIKTRGQQVTLSCSPISGHRSVSWYQQTPGQGLQFLFEYFSETQRNKGNFPGRFSGRQFSNSRSEMNVSTLELGDSALYLCASHPRVGRGGNEQFFGPGTRLTVL.

This sequence joins TRBV19 and TRBJ1-6; D perhaps matches TRBD1 (5 bases). V lost 3 bases, J lost 10 bases, and 22 bases lay in between. Germline lookup yields CDR1 LNHDA and CDR2 SQIVND (reference sequence). CDR3 length: 17 amino acids. The CDR3 spells CASSMGREASGVSPLHF. DNA of the CDR3: TGTGCCAGTAGTATGGGCAGGGAGGCCTCTGGGGTCTCACCCCTCCACTTT.

The chain carries TRBV2 and TRBJ1-1; 10 nucleotides match TRBD1. Germline V gives CDR1 SNHLY, CDR2 FYNNEI. The V gene end was trimmed by 8 bases and the J gene end by 10 bases; junction bases not matched to a gene: 13. This CDR3 contains 14 residues. CDR3 protein: CASRTGTGVGAAFF. The CDR3 region has the DNA TGTGCCAGCCGTACCGGGACAGGGGTGGGGGCAGCTTTCTTT.

The chain joins TRBV30 to TRBJ2-3; D is unclear. V was clipped by 2 bases and J by 1 base, with 4 bases between them. Germline CDR1 GTSNPN, CDR2 SVGIG (reference sequence). The CDR3 spans 12 residues. CDR3 sequence reads: CAWSRGTDTQYF. The CDR3 DNA reads as TGTGCCTGGAGTAGAGGCACAGATACGCAGTATTTT.

The chain joins TRBV18 to TRBJ2-1; D is perhaps TRBD2 (5 bases). The CDR3 has 13 residues. CDR1 and CDR2 (germline): KGHSH, LQKENI. Trimming stripped 3 bases from V and 10 bases from J, with 13 bases between. CDR3 sequence: CASSPDLSGEQFF. In nucleotides, the CDR3 is TGTGCCAGCTCACCCGACTTGAGCGGCGAGCAGTTCTTC.

This clone was detected only once. This rearrangement joins TRBV29-1 to TRBJ2-5, with 7 bases fitting TRBD1. Trimming took 7 bases from V and 5 from J; bases not matched to a gene: 4. Germline-derived CDR1 and CDR2 are SQVTM and ANQGSEA. This CDR3 is 11 amino acids long. The CDR3 DNA follows: TGCAGCGGTGACAGGGCCGAGACCCAGTACTTC. Protein sequence: CSGDRAETQYF.

This clone has only a few counts. The rearrangement joins TRBV6-4 to TRBJ2-1, with 7 bases fitting TRBD1. This CDR3 has 13 residues. The germline V gene encodes CDR1 MRHNA and CDR2 SNTAGT. Trimming removed 0 bases from V and 10 bases from J; junction bases left unmatched: 3. Here the CDR3 reads CASSDSARGEQFF. The CDR3 DNA is TGTGCCAGCAGTGACTCCGCCAGGGGGGAGCAGTTCTTC.

This chain connects TRBV2 to TRBJ2-5, with 7 nucleotides matching TRBD2. Germline CDR1 reads SNHLY; CDR2 reads FYNNEI. This CDR3 has 16 amino acids. After removal of 5 bases from V and 1 base from J, the junction contained 10 bases not matched to a gene. Here the CDR3 reads CASSSRLAGGQETQYF. The CDR3 DNA sequence: TGTGCCAGCAGTTCCCGACTAGCCGGGGGCCAAGAGACCCAGTACTTC.

The rearrangement links TRBV5-1 to TRBJ2-3; tentatively, D is TRBD2 (5 bases). Trimming shortened V by 0 bases and J by 2 bases, and 19 bases separated the two germline ends. This CDR3 spans 18 amino acids. The V gene's germline CDR1 is SGHRS and CDR2 YFSETQ. This CDR3 reads CASSLGGKGGSITDTQYF. CDR3 DNA: TGCGCCAGCAGCTTGGGAGGGAAAGGTGGGTCGATCACAGATACGCAGTATTTT.

This chain links TRBV2 with TRBJ2-3, with 9 bases that match TRBD1. The CDR3 contains 14 residues. The J segment lost 3 bases and the V segment lost 6 bases, leaving 4 bases of the junction unmatched. Germline V gene sequence: CDR1 SNHLY, CDR2 FYNNEI. The chain's CDR3 is CASRTGGMTDTQYF. DNA for the CDR3: TGTGCCAGCAGGACAGGGGGAATGACAGATACGCAGTATTTT.

This chain joins TRBV30 and TRBJ2-2; 7 bases match TRBD1. Germline trimming cut 3 bases from V and 0 bases from J; bases unmatched to any gene: 7. CDR1 and CDR2 from the germline V gene are GTSNPN and SVGIG (reference sequence). CDR3 length equals 16 residues. The CDR3 spells CAWSLRGTANTGELFF. CDR3 bases: TGTGCCTGGAGCCTAAGGGGGACAGCGAACACCGGGGAGCTGTTTTTT.

This clone was seen a few times. The J gene is TRBJ2-7, the V gene TRBV9; 8 bases line up with TRBD2. Germline V gene lookup returns CDR1 SGDLS and CDR2 YYNGEE. V trimming: 0 bases; J trimming: 7 bases; junction bases outside the gene matches: 15. This CDR3 has 17 residues. The CDR3, as DNA: TGTGCCAGCAGCGTAGATTTGCGGGAGGCAAACGGGGGAGAGCAGTACTTC. This sequence encodes CASSVDLREANGGEQYF.

The chain joins TRBV30 to TRBJ1-1; D unresolved. Per germline, CDR1 GTSNPN and CDR2 SVGIG (reference sequence). The ends were cut back, 1 base at V and 3 bases at J, with 18 bases in the middle. The CDR3 is 16 amino acids. The CDR3 sequence is CAWSGTRRAWDTEAFF. The CDR3 DNA sequence: TGTGCCTGGAGTGGGACTAGGAGGGCGTGGGACACTGAAGCTTTCTTT.

This sequence joins TRBV6-5 and TRBJ1-6; possibly TRBD1 for D (6 bases). V was cut by 7 bases and J by 7 bases, with 14 bases left in between. The CDR3 totals 14 residues. CDR1 is MNHEY and CDR2 is SVGAGI in the germline V gene. The CDR3 region has the DNA TGTGCCAGCACCCCGACAGGTTGGAATTCACCCCTCCACTTT. Translated: CASTPTGWNSPLHF.

This chain links TRBV9 with TRBJ1-5, with 7 bases aligning to TRBD1. Germline trimming cut 0 bases from V and 6 bases from J; bases unmatched to any gene: 3. Germline V lookup: CDR1 SGDLS, CDR2 YYNGEE. CDR3 length equals 14 residues. CDR3 nucleotides: TGTGCCAGCAGCGTAGGAGGGGGCAGTCAGCCCCAGCATTTT. Residues: CASSVGGGSQPQHF.

This clone was observed a few times. The rearrangement links TRBV6-4 to TRBJ2-1; D gene ambiguous. CDR1 and CDR2 from the germline V gene are MRHNA and SNTAGT. CDR3 length: 12 amino acids. V was clipped by 4 bases and J by 8 bases, with 9 bases between them. The CDR3 loop reads CASSAGTHEQFF. As DNA, the CDR3 is TGTGCCAGCAGTGCAGGAACCCATGAGCAGTTCTTC.

The chain joins TRBV30 to TRBJ1-5, with D perhaps matching TRBD1 (6 bases). Germline V gene data show CDR1 as GTSNPN and CDR2 as SVGIG (reference sequence). The V end lost 0 bases, the J end lost 6 bases, and 9 bases lay between the germline ends. The CDR3 consists of 13 residues. CDR3: CAWSVQGGQPQHF. CDR3 nucleotides: TGTGCCTGGAGTGTACAGGGCGGTCAGCCCCAGCATTTT.